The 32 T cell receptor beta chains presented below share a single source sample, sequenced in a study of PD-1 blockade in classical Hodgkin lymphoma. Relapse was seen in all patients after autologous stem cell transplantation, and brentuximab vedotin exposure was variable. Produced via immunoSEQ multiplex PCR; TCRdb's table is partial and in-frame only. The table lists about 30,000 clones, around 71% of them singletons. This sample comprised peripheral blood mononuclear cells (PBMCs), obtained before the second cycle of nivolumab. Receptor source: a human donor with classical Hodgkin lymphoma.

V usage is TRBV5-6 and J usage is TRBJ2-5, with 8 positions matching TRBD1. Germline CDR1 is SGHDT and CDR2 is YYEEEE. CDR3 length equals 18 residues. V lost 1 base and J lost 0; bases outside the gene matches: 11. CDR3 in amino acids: CASSLPTGRTGYQETQYF. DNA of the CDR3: TGTGCCAGCAGCTTGCCTACGGGAAGGACAGGGTACCAAGAGACCCAGTACTTC.

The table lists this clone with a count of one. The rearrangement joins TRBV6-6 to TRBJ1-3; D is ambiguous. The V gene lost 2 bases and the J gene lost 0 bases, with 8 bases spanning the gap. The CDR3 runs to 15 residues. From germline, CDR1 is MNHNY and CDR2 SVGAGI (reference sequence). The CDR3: CASSYGVFSGNTIYF. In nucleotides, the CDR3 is TGTGCCAGCAGTTACGGGGTGTTCTCTGGAAACACCATATATTTT.

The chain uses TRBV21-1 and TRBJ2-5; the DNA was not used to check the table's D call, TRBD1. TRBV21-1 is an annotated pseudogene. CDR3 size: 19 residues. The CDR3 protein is CASSKGSGTGTCLGGTQYF. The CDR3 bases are TGTGCCAGCAGCAAAGGATCGGGGACAGGGACTTGCTTGGGGGGGACCCAGTACTTC.

The CDR3 DNA follows: TGTGCCAGCAGCCAGGAGGGAAACACCATATATTTT. Translating gives CASSQEGNTIYF. This sequence joins TRBV4-2 and TRBJ1-3; D is ambiguous. Trimming left V 3 bases short and J 4 bases short, with 4 bases between. Germline V gene lookup returns CDR1 LGHNA and CDR2 YNFKEQ. The CDR3 is 12 amino acids.

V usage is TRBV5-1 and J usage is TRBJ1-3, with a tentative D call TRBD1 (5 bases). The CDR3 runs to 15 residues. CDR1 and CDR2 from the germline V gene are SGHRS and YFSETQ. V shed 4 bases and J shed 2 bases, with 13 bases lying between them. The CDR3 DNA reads TGCGCCAGCAGCCCGTCAGGGTCTCCTGGAAACACCATATATTTT. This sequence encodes CASSPSGSPGNTIYF.

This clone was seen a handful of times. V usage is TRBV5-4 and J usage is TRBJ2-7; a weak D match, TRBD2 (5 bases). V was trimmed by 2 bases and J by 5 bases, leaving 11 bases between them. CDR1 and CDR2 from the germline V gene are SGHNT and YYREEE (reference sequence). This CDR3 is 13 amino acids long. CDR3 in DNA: TGTGCCAGCAGCTTCCGGGGTGAGGACGAGCAGTACTTC. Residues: CASSFRGEDEQYF. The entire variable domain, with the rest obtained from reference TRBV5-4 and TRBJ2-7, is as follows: ETGVTQSPTHLIKTRGQQVTLRCSSQSGHNTVSWYQQALGQGPQFIFQYYREEENGRGNFPPRFSGLQFPNYSSELNVNALELDDSALYLCASSFRGEDEQYFGPGTRLTVT.

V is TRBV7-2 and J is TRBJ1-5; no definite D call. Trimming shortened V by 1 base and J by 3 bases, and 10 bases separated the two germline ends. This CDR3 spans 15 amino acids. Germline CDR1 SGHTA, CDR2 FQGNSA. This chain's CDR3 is CASSLVPGSNQPQHF. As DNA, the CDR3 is TGTGCCAGCAGCTTAGTCCCGGGCTCCAATCAGCCCCAGCATTTT.

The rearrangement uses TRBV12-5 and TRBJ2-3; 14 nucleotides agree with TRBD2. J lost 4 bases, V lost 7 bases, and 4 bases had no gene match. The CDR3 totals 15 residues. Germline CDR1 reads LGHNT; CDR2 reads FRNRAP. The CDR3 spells CASARTSGGSDTQYF. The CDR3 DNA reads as TGTGCTAGTGCCCGGACTAGCGGGGGGTCAGATACGCAGTATTTT.

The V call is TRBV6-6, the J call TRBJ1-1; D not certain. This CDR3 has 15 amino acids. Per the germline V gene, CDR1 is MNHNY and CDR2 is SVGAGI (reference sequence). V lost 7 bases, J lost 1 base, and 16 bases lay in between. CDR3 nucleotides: TGTGCCAGCACCTCCATCAGGCTTCGGAACACTGAAGCTTTCTTT. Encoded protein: CASTSIRLRNTEAFF.

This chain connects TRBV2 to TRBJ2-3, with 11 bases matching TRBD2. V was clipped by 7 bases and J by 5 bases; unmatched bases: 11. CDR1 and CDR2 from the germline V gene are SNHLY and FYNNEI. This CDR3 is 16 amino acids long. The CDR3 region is CASIPTSGVSVDTQYF. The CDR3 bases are TGTGCCAGCATCCCGACTAGCGGGGTGAGCGTAGATACGCAGTATTTT. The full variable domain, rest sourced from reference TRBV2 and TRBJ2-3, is EPEVTQTPSHQVTQMGQEVILRCVPISNHLYFYWYRQILGQKVEFLVSFYNNEISEKSEIFDDQFSVERPDGSNFTLKIRSTKLEDSAMYFCASIPTSGVSVDTQYFGPGTRLTVL.

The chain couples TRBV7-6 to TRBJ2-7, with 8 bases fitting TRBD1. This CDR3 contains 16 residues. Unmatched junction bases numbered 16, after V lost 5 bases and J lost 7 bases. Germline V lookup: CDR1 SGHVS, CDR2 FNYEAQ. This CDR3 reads CASSPTATDRGGEQYF. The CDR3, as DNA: TGTGCCAGCAGCCCTACAGCCACCGACAGGGGAGGAGAGCAGTACTTC.

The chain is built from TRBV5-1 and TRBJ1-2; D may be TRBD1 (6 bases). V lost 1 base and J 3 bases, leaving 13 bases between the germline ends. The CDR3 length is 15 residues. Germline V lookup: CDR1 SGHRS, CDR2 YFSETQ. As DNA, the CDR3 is TGCGCCAGCAGCTTGTCAGCAGGGGAAGACTATGGCTACACCTTC. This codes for CASSLSAGEDYGYTF.

The CDR3 region has the DNA TGTGCCAGCAGCCAGGTGAAAGCGGGGGCCTCCTACGAGCAGTACTTC. Translation gives CASSQVKAGASYEQYF. This rearrangement joins TRBV7-2 to TRBJ2-7, with 8 bases matching TRBD2. This CDR3 has 16 amino acids. Germline CDR1 reads SGHTA; CDR2 reads FQGNSA. Trimming took 5 bases from V and 0 from J; bases not matched to a gene: 9.

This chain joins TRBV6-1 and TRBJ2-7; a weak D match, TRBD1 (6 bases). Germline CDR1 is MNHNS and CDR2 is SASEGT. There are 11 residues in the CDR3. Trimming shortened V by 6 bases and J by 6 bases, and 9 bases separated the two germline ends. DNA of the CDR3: TGTGCCAGCAGACAGGGTTTCGAGCAGTACTTC. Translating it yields CASRQGFEQYF.

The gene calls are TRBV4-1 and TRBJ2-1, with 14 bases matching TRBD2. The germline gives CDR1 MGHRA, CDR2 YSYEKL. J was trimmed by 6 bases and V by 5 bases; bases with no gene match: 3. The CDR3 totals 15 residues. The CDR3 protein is CASSETSGGANEQFF. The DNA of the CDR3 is TGCGCCAGCAGCGAGACTAGCGGGGGGGCCAATGAGCAGTTCTTC.

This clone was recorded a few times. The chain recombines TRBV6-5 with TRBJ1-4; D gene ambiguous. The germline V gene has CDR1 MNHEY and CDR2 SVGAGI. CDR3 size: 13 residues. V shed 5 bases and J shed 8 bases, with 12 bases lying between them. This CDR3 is CASSPPGGEKLFF. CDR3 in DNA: TGTGCCAGCAGTCCCCCGGGAGGAGAAAAACTGTTTTTT.

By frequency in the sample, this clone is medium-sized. CDR3 nucleotide sequence: TGCGCCAGCAGCCAATTCATAGCGGTGTTCCACGAGCAGTACTTC. It codes for CASSQFIAVFHEQYF. This chain joins TRBV4-3 and TRBJ2-7; possible D gene TRBD2, 6 bases. The CDR3 runs 15 residues. Germline V gene sequence: CDR1 LGHNA, CDR2 YSLEER. The V end lost 2 bases, the J end lost 5 bases, and 16 bases lay between the germline ends.

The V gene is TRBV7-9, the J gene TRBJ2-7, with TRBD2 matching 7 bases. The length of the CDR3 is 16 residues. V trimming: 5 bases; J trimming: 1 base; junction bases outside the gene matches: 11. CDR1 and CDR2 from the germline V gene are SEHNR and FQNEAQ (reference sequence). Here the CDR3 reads CASSNLLTGGSYEQYF. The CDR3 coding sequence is TGTGCCAGCAGCAACCTCCTAACGGGGGGATCCTACGAGCAGTACTTC. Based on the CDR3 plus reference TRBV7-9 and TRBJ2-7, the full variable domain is DTGVSQNPRHKITKRGQNVTFRCDPISEHNRLYWYRQTLGQGPEFLTYFQNEAQLEKSRLLSDRFSAERPKGSFSTLEIQRTEQGDSAMYLCASSNLLTGGSYEQYFGPGTRLTVT.

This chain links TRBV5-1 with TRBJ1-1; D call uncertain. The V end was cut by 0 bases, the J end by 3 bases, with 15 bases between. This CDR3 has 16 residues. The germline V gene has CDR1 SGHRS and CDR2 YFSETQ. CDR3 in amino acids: CASSLVARVGDTEAFF. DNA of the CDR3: TGCGCCAGCAGCTTGGTCGCCCGCGTAGGAGACACTGAAGCTTTCTTT.

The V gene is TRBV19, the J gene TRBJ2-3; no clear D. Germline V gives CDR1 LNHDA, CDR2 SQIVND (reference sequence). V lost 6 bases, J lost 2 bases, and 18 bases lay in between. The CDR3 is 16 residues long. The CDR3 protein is CASSTARLYDTDTQYF. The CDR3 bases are TGTGCCAGTAGCACAGCTCGCCTTTACGACACAGATACGCAGTATTTT.

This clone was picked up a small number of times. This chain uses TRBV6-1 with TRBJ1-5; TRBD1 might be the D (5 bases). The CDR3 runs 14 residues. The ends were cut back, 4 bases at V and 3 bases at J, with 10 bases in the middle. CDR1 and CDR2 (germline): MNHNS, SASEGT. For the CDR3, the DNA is TGTGCCAGCAGTGGGGGACTATTCAATCAGCCCCAGCATTTT. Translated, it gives CASSGGLFNQPQHF.

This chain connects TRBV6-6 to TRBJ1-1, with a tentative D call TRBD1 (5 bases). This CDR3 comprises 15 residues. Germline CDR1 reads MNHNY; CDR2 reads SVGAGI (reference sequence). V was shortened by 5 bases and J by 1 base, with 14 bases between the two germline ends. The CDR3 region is CASSGGIPGNTEAFF. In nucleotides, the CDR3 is TGTGCCAGCAGTGGGGGGATACCTGGGAACACTGAAGCTTTCTTT.

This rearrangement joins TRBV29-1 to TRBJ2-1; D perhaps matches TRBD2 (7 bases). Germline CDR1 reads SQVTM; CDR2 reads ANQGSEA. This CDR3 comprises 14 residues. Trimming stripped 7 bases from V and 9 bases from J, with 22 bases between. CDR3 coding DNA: TGCAGCGCTAGGGGGGGCGAGGCAGGGCGTGAGCAGTTCTTC. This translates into CSARGGEAGREQFF.

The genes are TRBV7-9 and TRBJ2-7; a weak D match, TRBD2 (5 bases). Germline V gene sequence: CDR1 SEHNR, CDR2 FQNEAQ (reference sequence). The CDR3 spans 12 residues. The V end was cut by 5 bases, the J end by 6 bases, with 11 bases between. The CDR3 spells CASSRGGGEQYF. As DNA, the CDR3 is TGTGCCAGCAGCCGCGGCGGAGGCGAGCAGTACTTC.

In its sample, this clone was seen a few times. CDR3 in DNA: TGTGCCAGCCAGGACAGGGGGAACACTGAAGCTTTCTTT. Translating it yields CASQDRGNTEAFF. The chain is built from TRBV19 and TRBJ1-1; 9 bases align to TRBD1. Germline CDR1 is LNHDA and CDR2 is SQIVND (reference sequence). The V segment lost 9 bases and the J segment 1 base; nucleotides outside the gene matches: 3. The CDR3 is 13 amino acids.

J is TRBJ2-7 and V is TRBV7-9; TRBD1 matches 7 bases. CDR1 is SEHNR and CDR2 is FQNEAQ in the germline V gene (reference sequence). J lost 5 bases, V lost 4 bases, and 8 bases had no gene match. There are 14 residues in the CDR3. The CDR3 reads CASSSTDRDHEQYF. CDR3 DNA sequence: TGTGCCAGCAGCTCCACCGACAGGGATCACGAGCAGTACTTC.

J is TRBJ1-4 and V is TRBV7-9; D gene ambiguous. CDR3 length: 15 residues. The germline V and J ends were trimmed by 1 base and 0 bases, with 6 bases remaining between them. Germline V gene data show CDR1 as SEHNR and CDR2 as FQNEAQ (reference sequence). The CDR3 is CASSLVPSTNEKLFF. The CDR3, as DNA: TGTGCCAGCAGCTTAGTGCCCTCAACTAATGAAAAACTGTTTTTT.

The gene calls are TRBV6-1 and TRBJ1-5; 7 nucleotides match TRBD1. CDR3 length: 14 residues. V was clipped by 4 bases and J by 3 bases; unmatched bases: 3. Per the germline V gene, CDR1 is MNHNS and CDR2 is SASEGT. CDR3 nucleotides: TGTGCCAGCAGTGTAGGGGGCTACAATCAGCCCCAGCATTTT. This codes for CASSVGGYNQPQHF.

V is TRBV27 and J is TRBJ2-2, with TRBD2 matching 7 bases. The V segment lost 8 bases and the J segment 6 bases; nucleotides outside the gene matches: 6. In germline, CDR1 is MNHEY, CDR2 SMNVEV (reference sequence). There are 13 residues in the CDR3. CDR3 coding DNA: TGTGCCAGCCAATCGGGGGGAGCCGGGGAGCTGTTTTTT. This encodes CASQSGGAGELFF.

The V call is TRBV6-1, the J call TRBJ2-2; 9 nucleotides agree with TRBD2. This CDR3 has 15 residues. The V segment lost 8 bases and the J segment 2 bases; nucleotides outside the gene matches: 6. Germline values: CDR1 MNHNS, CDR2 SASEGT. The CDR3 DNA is TGTGCCAGCGGCAGCGGGGGGACAAACACCGGGGAGCTGTTTTTT. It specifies CASGSGGTNTGELFF.

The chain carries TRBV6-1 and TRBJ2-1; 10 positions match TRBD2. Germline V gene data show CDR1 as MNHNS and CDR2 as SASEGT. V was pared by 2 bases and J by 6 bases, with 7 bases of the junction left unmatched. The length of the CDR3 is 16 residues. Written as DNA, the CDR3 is TGTGCCAGCAGTGAATTGTTAGCGGGGGGTGGCAATGAGCAGTTCTTC. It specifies CASSELLAGGGNEQFF.

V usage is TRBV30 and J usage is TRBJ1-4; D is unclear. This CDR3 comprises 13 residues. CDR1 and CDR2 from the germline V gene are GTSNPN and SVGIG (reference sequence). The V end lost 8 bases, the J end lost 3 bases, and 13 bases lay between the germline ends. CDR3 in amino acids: CAISEDSNEKLFF. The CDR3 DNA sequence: TGTGCCATATCCGAGGATTCTAATGAAAAACTGTTTTTT.